This is a list of T cell receptor beta chains from one sample in a study of blood T cell dynamics during melanoma immunotherapy. Here immunoSEQ multiplex PCR was the method, and the copy in TCRdb shows in-frame clones only, minus some. The data hold fewer than 7,500 clones, with approximately 83% observed a single time. The sample consisted of blood, taken from a patient treated with checkpoint blockade. The receptors stem from a human donor with melanoma. CDR3s include the opening cysteine and the closing phenylalanine or tryptophan. A D gene is named only where the DNA matches it firmly. Clone size appears in some rows only: once, few, many, or a class for an expanded clone.

length: 15
D: NA
V: TRBV27
J: TRBJ1-3
size: NA
CDR3: CASSLRPVSGNTIYF

length: 15
D: NA
V: TRBV7-9
J: TRBJ1-3
size: NA
CDR3: CASSLVGGSGNTIYF

length: 16
D: NA
V: TRBV5-8
J: TRBJ2-7
size: NA
CDR3: CASSLVLSPVPYEQYF

length: 11
D: TRBD1
V: TRBV20-1
J: TRBJ2-7
size: NA
CDR3: CSARDSYEQYF

length: 14
D: NA
V: TRBV9
J: TRBJ1-2
size: once
CDR3: CASSVDLLGYGYTF

length: 15
D: NA
V: TRBV7-2
J: TRBJ1-2
size: NA
CDR3: CASSLWVEANYGYTF

length: 13
D: TRBD1
V: TRBV7-6
J: TRBJ2-7
size: few
CDR3: CASSLAQGVEQYF

length: 17
D: TRBD2
V: TRBV28
J: TRBJ2-7
size: NA
CDR3: CASSFLPGTSGSYEQYF

length: 14
D: NA
V: TRBV5-4
J: TRBJ1-4
size: NA
CDR3: CASSLGQLNEKLFF

length: 13
D: NA
V: TRBV4-1
J: TRBJ1-2
size: NA
CDR3: CASSQGGYYGYTF

length: 16
D: NA
V: TRBV28
J: TRBJ1-3
size: NA
CDR3: CASRAQGVRKGNTIYF

length: 13
D: NA
V: TRBV7-2
J: TRBJ2-7
size: few
CDR3: CASSLVTGYEQYF

length: 14
D: TRBD1
V: TRBV25-1
J: TRBJ1-2
size: NA
CDR3: CASSQAGTAYGYTF

length: 15
D: NA
V: TRBV6-5
J: TRBJ1-2
size: NA
CDR3: CASSYSGQGNYGYTF

length: 15
D: NA
V: TRBV6-4
J: TRBJ1-2
size: NA
CDR3: CASKPEQLVNYGYTF

length: 14
D: NA
V: TRBV5-1
J: TRBJ1-1
size: NA
CDR3: CASSGGVMNTEAFF

length: 16
D: TRBD1
V: TRBV4-1
J: TRBJ1-2
size: NA
CDR3: CASSQGTGSSSSGYTF

length: 18
D: NA
V: TRBV18
J: TRBJ2-7
size: NA
CDR3: CASSPQTGQPFWSYEQYF

length: 13
D: TRBD1
V: TRBV2
J: TRBJ1-1
size: NA
CDR3: CASSEDRGGEAFF

length: 14
D: NA
V: TRBV19
J: TRBJ1-1
size: NA
CDR3: CAPEEGGPGTEAFF

length: 15
D: NA
V: TRBV6-5
J: TRBJ2-6
size: NA
CDR3: CASSLSSAGANVLTF

length: 14
D: TRBD1
V: TRBV7-8
J: TRBJ2-7
size: NA
CDR3: CASSLGTGRHEQYF

length: 18
D: TRBD1
V: TRBV7-6
J: TRBJ2-7
size: NA
CDR3: CASSLPETGATRTYEQYF

length: 12
D: NA
V: TRBV14
J: TRBJ2-7
size: NA
CDR3: CASQGNGDEQYF

length: 13
D: NA
V: TRBV5-3
J: TRBJ1-2
size: NA
CDR3: CARSLEVIYGYTF

length: 14
D: NA
V: TRBV7-2
J: TRBJ2-7
size: NA
CDR3: CASSLNPTAYEQYF

length: 12
D: NA
V: TRBV29-1
J: TRBJ2-7
size: few
CDR3: CSVADGAYEQYF

length: 13
D: NA
V: TRBV19
J: TRBJ2-7
size: NA
CDR3: CASSHETSYEQYF

length: 15
D: NA
V: TRBV11-3
J: TRBJ2-7
size: NA
CDR3: CASSFLGGAGYEQYF

length: 15
D: NA
V: TRBV6-1
J: TRBJ1-2
size: once
CDR3: CASSDPRGTNYGYTF